The text below deals with one TCR beta chain. Antigen specificity is unknown. The sample comes from a study of neoadjuvant anti-PD-1 for oral cavity cancer. Study-wide background: Around day 43, patients without progression received a fourth nivolumab dose before surgery. Study-level findings and limits: Only a few patients per response group were TCR-analyzed; validation needed. Non-responders to neoadjuvant nivolumab had significantly more clonal PBMC T cells than responders.

Sequenced by immunoSEQ multiplex PCR; TCRdb stores in-frame clones only, minus some. The table lists about 72,000 clones, around four fifths of them singletons. The origin of this receptor is a person between 40 and 85 years old with oral cavity squamous cell carcinoma. This specimen consisted of PBMCs, obtained before nivolumab (anti-PD-1) treatment.

The CDR3 nucleotides read TGTGCCACTAGCTATGGCTACACCTTC. Encoded protein: CATSYGYTF. This chain uses TRBV30 with TRBJ1-2, with no clear D. Per germline, CDR1 GTSNPN and CDR2 SVGIG (reference sequence). The germline V and J ends were trimmed by 8 bases and 4 bases, with 5 bases remaining between them. This CDR3 contains 9 residues.